A selection of T cell receptor beta chains follows, all from one sample in a study of T cell responses to AZD1222 COVID-19 vaccine. Libraries were prepared by immunoSEQ multiplex PCR; TCRdb keeps only in-frame clonotypes and omits some of them. The sample gives roughly 53,000 clones, approximately 89% of which show up once; approximately 20% is in the top ten. Here the sequenced sample was peripheral blood, taken on day 0 of MenACWY control vaccination. These receptors all come from an adult in good health. Both conserved end residues are part of each CDR3. D genes are given only for firm matches.

CDR3 protein: CASRAATGNYGYTF; V gene: TRBV10-2; J gene: TRBJ1-2; D gene: -
CDR3 protein: CASSVMVDTGDGYTF; V gene: TRBV10-2; J gene: TRBJ1-2; D gene: -
CDR3 protein: CASSPLTGTNEKLFF; V gene: TRBV28; J gene: TRBJ1-4; D gene: TRBD1
CDR3 protein: CASSVDRGPPDSYTF; V gene: TRBV9; J gene: TRBJ1-2; D gene: TRBD1
CDR3 protein: CAWKTGYNSPLHF; V gene: TRBV30; J gene: TRBJ1-6; D gene: TRBD1
CDR3 protein: CASSTSGTEKWETQYF; V gene: TRBV19; J gene: TRBJ2-5; D gene: TRBD1
CDR3 protein: CSASGGTSGSSEQYF; V gene: TRBV20-1; J gene: TRBJ2-7; D gene: TRBD2
CDR3 protein: CASSLTSGNTGELFF; V gene: TRBV5-1; J gene: TRBJ2-2; D gene: TRBD2
CDR3 protein: CASSLGALSGRVGHTDTQYF; V gene: TRBV28; J gene: TRBJ2-3; D gene: TRBD2
CDR3 protein: CASSLVAGSSYEQYF; V gene: TRBV5-1; J gene: TRBJ2-7; D gene: TRBD2
CDR3 protein: CATSRDPGARTDTQYF; V gene: TRBV15; J gene: TRBJ2-3; D gene: -
CDR3 protein: CASSQDWTGGSGELFF; V gene: TRBV4-3; J gene: TRBJ2-2; D gene: TRBD1
CDR3 protein: CASSALAGGSYNEQFF; V gene: TRBV6-2/TRBV6-3; J gene: TRBJ2-1; D gene: TRBD2
CDR3 protein: CASINQGNYYEQYF; V gene: TRBV6-5; J gene: TRBJ2-7; D gene: -
CDR3 protein: CASSQDRTSNQPQHF; V gene: TRBV4-2; J gene: TRBJ1-5; D gene: -
CDR3 protein: CASSTRTSFTDTQYF; V gene: TRBV28; J gene: TRBJ2-3; D gene: -
CDR3 protein: CASSLVPHGDTGELFF; V gene: TRBV11-3; J gene: TRBJ2-2; D gene: -
CDR3 protein: CASSLGVDTQYF; V gene: TRBV5-6; J gene: TRBJ2-3; D gene: -
CDR3 protein: CASGAGVQNEKLFF; V gene: TRBV9; J gene: TRBJ1-4; D gene: -
CDR3 protein: CATSRVGPSSGNTIYF; V gene: TRBV15; J gene: TRBJ1-3; D gene: -
CDR3 protein: CASSAVGRVPTNIQYF; V gene: TRBV6-1; J gene: TRBJ2-4; D gene: -
CDR3 protein: CASSSTLGVFFF; V gene: TRBV5-1; J gene: TRBJ2-1; D gene: -
CDR3 protein: CASSLMSNQPQHF; V gene: TRBV27; J gene: TRBJ1-5; D gene: -
CDR3 protein: CASSPRAGPYEQYF; V gene: TRBV5-4; J gene: TRBJ2-7; D gene: -
CDR3 protein: CASSQDQGGVLADTQYF; V gene: TRBV4-2; J gene: TRBJ2-3; D gene: -